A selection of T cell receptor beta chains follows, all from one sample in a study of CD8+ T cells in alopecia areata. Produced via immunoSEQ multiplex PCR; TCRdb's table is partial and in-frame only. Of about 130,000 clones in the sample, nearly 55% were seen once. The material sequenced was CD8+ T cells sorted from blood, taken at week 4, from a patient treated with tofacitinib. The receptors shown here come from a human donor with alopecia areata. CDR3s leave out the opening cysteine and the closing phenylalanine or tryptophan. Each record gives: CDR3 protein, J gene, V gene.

cdr3_aa: ASSVARGGGPLDEQF
j_call: TRBJ2-1
v_call: TRBV9

cdr3_aa: ASSLGGDNSPLH
j_call: TRBJ1-6
v_call: TRBV13

cdr3_aa: ASSPSRGEINTEAF
j_call: TRBJ1-1
v_call: TRBV27

cdr3_aa: ASSDGMQAF
j_call: TRBJ1-1
v_call: TRBV27

cdr3_aa: ASSLSGGNQPQH
j_call: TRBJ1-5
v_call: TRBV27

cdr3_aa: ATSRVNSNYEQY
j_call: TRBJ2-7
v_call: TRBV15

cdr3_aa: ASSLYGGELF
j_call: TRBJ2-2
v_call: TRBV13

cdr3_aa: ASSAPDSNTIY
j_call: TRBJ1-3
v_call: TRBV5-1

cdr3_aa: ASTPVAERTGELF
j_call: TRBJ2-2
v_call: TRBV27

cdr3_aa: AWRGTLRTPGRETQY
j_call: TRBJ2-5
v_call: TRBV30

cdr3_aa: ASSNPPDTQY
j_call: TRBJ2-3
v_call: TRBV7-3

cdr3_aa: ASSLALTVEAF
j_call: TRBJ1-1
v_call: TRBV7-9

cdr3_aa: ASSWTSGNEQF
j_call: TRBJ2-1
v_call: TRBV13

cdr3_aa: ASSFRGTGELF
j_call: TRBJ2-2
v_call: TRBV6-5

cdr3_aa: ASSQDRGLVYEQY
j_call: TRBJ2-7
v_call: TRBV4-1

cdr3_aa: ASSYSEEETQY
j_call: TRBJ2-5
v_call: TRBV6-5

cdr3_aa: ASSPAGLAGGSRGEQY
j_call: TRBJ2-7
v_call: TRBV13

cdr3_aa: ASSGTDPSGANVLT
j_call: TRBJ2-6
v_call: TRBV9

cdr3_aa: ASSEYGGGGPQY
j_call: TRBJ2-4
v_call: TRBV25-1

cdr3_aa: ASSQGNGYT
j_call: TRBJ1-2
v_call: TRBV5-1